The text below deals with one T cell receptor (beta chain). Authors' data handling: Reference gene primers were amplified, and this amplification served to estimate nucleated cell counts. Clones were read by immunoSEQ multiplex PCR, and TCRdb kept only the in-frame ones, dropping some. V, J and clone size derive from that table, while D and trimming were established from the DNA sequence. Counted here are 150,000 to 200,000 clones, roughly 86% occurring once; the ten biggest clones make up 1.6%. These data are taken from a study of blood T cell repertoires in COVID-19. The overall study: Some COVID-19 samples were acute and others convalescent; all came from the United States, Italy and Spain. T cells, B-cell-depleted T cells, or PBMCs supplied cDNA or gDNA.

This CDR3 spans 15 amino acids. Germline V gene lookup returns CDR1 SGHAT and CDR2 FQNNGV. The ends were cut back, 3 bases at V and 8 bases at J, with 14 bases in the middle. This receptor was obtained from a woman in her forties or fifties with acute or convalescent COVID-19. The specimen was peripheral blood. V and J are TRBV11-2 and TRBJ1-6; D is perhaps TRBD1 (5 bases). The CDR3 loop reads CASSLGRGLHSPLHF. The CDR3 DNA sequence: TGTGCCAGCAGCTTGGGCCGGGGGTTACATTCACCCCTCCACTTT.